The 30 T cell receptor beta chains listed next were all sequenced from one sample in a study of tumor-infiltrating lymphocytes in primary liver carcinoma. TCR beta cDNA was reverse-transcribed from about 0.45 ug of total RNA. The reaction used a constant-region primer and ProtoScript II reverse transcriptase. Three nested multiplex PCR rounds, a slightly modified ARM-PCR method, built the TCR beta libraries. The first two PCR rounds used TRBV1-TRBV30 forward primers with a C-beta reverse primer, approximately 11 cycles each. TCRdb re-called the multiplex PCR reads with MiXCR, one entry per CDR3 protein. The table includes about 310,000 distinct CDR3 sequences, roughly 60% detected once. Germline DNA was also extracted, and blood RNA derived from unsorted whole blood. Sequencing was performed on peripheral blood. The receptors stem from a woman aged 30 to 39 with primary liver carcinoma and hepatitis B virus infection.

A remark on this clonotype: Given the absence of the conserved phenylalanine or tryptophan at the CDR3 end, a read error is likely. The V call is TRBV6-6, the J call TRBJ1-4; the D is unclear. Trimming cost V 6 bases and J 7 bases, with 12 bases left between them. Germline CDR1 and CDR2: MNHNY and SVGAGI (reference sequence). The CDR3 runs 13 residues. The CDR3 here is CASRLYGGEKLFL. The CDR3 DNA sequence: TGTGCCAGCAGACTATACGGTGGTGAAAAACTGTTTCTT.

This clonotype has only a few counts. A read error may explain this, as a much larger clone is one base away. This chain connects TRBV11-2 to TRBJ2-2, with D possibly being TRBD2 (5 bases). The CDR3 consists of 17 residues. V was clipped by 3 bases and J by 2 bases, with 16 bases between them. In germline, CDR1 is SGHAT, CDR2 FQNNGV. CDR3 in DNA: TGTGCCAGCAGCTTTGACGCTAACGGGATTAACACCGGGGAGCTGTTTTTT. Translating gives CASSFDANGINTGELFF.

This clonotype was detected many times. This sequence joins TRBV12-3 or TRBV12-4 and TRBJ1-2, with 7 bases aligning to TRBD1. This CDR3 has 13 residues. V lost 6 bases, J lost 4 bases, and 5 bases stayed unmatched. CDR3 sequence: CASRRTGIYGYTF. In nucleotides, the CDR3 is TGTGCCAGCAGACGGACAGGAATCTATGGCTACACCTTC.

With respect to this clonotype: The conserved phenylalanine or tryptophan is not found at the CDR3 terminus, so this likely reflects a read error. CDR3 sequence: CASTVVGRFYNEQFS. The CDR3 nucleotides are TGTGCCAGCACCGTGGTAGGCCGCTTCTACAATGAGCAGTTCTCC. The chain uses TRBV12-3 or TRBV12-4 and TRBJ2-1; D unclear. V lost 7 bases, J lost 3 bases, and 16 bases lay in between. The CDR3 loop spans 15 amino acids.

The CDR3 DNA is TGTGCCAGCAGCAACCAGGGGCCGGGCAGGGAGCTGTTTTTT. It yields the protein CASSNQGPGRELFF. This chain joins TRBV5-4 and TRBJ2-2; the D gene is possibly TRBD1 (6 bases). This CDR3 has 14 residues. The germline CDR1 and CDR2 sequences are SGHNT and YYREEE (reference sequence). The V and J ends lost 4 bases and 9 bases respectively, with 16 bases between them. Full variable domain (outside the CDR3, taken from reference TRBV5-4 and TRBJ2-2): ETGVTQSPTHLIKTRGQQVTLRCSSQSGHNTVSWYQQALGQGPQFIFQYYREEENGRGNFPPRFSGLQFPNYSSELNVNALELDDSALYLCASSNQGPGRELFFGEGSRLTVL.

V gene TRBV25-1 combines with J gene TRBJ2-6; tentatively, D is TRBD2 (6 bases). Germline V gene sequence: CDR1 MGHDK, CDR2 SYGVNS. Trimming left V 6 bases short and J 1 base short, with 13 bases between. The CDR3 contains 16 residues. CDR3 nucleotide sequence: TGTGCCAGCAGCAATACGGGGGTATCTGGGGCCAACGTCCTGACTTTC. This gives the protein CASSNTGVSGANVLTF.

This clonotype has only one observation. This chain's CDR3 is CASSCGTGQHNEQFF. CDR3 bases: TGTGCCAGCAGTTGCGGGACAGGGCAACACAATGAGCAGTTCTTC. This chain links TRBV6-5 with TRBJ2-1, with TRBD1 matching over 9 bases. V lost 4 bases to trimming and J lost 5 bases; unmatched junction nucleotides: 6. Germline CDR1 reads MNHEY; CDR2 reads SVGAGI. The CDR3 totals 15 residues.

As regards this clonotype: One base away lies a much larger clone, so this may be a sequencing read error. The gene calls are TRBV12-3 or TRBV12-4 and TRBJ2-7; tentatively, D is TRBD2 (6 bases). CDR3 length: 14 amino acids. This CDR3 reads CDSSLRRVGYEQYF. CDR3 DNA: TGTGACAGCAGTTTAAGGAGGGTGGGTTACGAGCAGTACTTC.

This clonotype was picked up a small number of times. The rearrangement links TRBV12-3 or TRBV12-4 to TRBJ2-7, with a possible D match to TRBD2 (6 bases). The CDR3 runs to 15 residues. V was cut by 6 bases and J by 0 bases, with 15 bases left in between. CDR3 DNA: TGTGCCAGCAGGCAAGGGACTGGGAGCTCCTACGAGCAGTACTTC. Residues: CASRQGTGSSYEQYF.

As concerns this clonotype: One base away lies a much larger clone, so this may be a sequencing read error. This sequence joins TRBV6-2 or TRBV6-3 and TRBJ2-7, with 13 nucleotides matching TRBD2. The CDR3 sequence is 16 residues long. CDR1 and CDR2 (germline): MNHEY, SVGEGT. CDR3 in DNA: TGTGCCAGCAGTGAACCGGGACTAGCGGGGTACAATGAGCGGTTCTTC. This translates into CASSEPGLAGYNERFF.

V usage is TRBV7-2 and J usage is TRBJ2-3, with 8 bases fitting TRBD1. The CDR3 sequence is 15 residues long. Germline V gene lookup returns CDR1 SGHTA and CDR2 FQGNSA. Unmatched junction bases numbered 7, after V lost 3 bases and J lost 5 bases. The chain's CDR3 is CASSLGRGRVDTQYF. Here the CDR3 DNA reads TGTGCCAGCAGCTTGGGCAGGGGGCGAGTAGATACGCAGTATTTT.

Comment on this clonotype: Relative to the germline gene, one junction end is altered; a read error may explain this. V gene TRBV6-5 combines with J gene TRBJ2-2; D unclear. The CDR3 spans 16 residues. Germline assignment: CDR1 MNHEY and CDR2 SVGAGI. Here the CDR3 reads CASNYGTVTSTGELFF. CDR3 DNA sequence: TGTGCCAGCAATTACGGCACAGTTACGAGCACCGGGGAGCTGTTTTTT.

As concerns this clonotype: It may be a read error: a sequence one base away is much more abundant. The CDR3 DNA reads as TGCAGCGTCCGGGCGCTCCGGGAGACCCAGTACTTC. Translated: CSVRALRETQYF. This chain uses TRBV29-1 with TRBJ2-5; D is uncertain. Germline CDR1 reads SQVTM; CDR2 reads ANQGSEA. The CDR3 loop spans 12 amino acids. Trimming shortened V by 6 bases and J by 5 bases, and 13 bases separated the two germline ends.

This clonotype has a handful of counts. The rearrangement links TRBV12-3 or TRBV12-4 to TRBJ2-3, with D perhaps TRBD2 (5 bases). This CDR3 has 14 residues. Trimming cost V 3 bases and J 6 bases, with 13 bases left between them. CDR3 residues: CASSLDPGSDTQYF. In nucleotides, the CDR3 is TGTGCCAGCAGTTTGGACCCGGGGTCTGATACGCAGTATTTT.

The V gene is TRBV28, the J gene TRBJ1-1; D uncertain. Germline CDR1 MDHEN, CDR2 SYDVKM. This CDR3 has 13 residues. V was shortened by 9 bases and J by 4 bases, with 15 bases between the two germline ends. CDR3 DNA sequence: TGTGCCAGGATCACCCATATCGGCACTGAAGCTTTCTTT. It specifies CARITHIGTEAFF. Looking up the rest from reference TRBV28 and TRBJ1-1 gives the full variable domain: DVKVTQSSRYLVKRTGEKVFLECVQDMDHENMFWYRQDPGLGLRLIYFSYDVKMKEKGDIPEGYSVSREKKERFSLILESASTNQTSMYLCARITHIGTEAFFGQGTRLTVV.

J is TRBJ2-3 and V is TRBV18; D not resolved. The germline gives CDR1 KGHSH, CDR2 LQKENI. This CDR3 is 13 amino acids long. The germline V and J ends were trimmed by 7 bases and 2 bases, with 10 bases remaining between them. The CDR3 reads CASYTSITDTQYF. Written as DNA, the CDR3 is TGTGCCAGCTACACTTCTATCACAGATACGCAGTATTTT.

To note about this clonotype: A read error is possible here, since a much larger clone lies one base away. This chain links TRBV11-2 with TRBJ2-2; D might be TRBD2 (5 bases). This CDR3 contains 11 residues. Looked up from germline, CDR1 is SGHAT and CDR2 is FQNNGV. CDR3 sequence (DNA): TGTGCCAGCAGCTTCACCGGGGAGCTGCCTTTT. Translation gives CASSFTGELPF.

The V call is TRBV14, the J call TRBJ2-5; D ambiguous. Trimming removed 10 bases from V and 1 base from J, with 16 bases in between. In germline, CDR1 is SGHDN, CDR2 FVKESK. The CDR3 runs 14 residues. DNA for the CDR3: TGTGCCAACGACCCGGAGCAAACCCAAGAGACCCAGTACTTC. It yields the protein CANDPEQTQETQYF.

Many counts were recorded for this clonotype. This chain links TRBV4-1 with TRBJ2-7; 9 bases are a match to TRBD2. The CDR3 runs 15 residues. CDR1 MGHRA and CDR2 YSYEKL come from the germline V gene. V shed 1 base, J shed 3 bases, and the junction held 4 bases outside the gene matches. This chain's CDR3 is CASSQAPSGDYEQYF. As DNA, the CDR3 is TGCGCCAGCAGCCAAGCGCCTAGCGGGGACTACGAGCAGTACTTC.

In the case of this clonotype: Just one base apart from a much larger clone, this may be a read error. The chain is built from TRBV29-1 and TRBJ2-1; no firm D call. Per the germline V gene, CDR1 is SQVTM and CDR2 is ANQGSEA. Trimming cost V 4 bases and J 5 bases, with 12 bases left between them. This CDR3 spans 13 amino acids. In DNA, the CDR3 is TGCAGCGTTGGCCTCCTCCACCACAATGAGCAGTTCTTC. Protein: CSVGLLHHNEQFF.

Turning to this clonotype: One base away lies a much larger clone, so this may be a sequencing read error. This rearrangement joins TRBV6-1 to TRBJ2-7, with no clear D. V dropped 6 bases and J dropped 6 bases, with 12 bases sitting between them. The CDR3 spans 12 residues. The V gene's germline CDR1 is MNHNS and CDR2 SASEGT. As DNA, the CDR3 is TGTGCCAGCAGGCCTCAGGTTGGCGAGCAGTACTTC. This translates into CASRPQVGEQYF.

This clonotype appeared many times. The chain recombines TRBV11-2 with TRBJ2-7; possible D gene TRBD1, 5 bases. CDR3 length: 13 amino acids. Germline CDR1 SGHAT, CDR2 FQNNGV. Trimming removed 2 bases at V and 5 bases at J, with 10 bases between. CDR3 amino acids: CASSLWGPDEQYF. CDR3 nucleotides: TGTGCCAGCAGCTTATGGGGCCCAGACGAGCAGTACTTC.

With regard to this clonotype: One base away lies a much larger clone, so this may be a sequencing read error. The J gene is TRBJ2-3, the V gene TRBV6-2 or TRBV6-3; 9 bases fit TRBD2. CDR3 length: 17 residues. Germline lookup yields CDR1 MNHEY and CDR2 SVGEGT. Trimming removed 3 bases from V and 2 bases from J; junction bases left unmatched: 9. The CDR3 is CASSYPSGKLNTDTQYF. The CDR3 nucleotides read TGTGCCAGCAGTTATCCTAGCGGGAAGCTCAACACAGATACGCAGTATTTT.

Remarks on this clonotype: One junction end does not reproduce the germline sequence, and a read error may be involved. The CDR3, as DNA: TGTGCCAGCAGTATCGTCAGTGCCTCCTACGAGCGGTACTTC. Its translation: CASSIVSASYERYF. This chain joins TRBV11-2 and TRBJ2-7; D call uncertain. CDR3 size: 14 residues. CDR1 and CDR2 from the germline V gene are SGHAT and FQNNGV.

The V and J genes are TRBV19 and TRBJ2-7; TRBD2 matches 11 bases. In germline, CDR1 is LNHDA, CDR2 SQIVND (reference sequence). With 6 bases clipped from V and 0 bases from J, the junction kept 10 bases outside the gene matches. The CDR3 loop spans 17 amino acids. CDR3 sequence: CASRRTSGPLSSYEQYF. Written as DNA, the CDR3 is TGTGCCAGTAGGAGGACTAGCGGGCCGTTGAGCTCCTACGAGCAGTACTTC. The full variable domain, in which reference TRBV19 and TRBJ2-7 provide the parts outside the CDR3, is DGGITQSPKYLFRKEGQNVTLSCEQNLNHDAMYWYRQDPGQGLRLIYYSQIVNDFQKGDIAEGYSVSREKKESFPLTVTSAQKNPTAFYLCASRRTSGPLSSYEQYFGPGTRLTVT.

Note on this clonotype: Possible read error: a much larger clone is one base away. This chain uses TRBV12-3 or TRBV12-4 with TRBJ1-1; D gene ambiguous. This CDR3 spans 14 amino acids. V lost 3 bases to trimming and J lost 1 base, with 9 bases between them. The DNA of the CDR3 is TGTGCCAGCAGTTTTATGCCAGCGAACACTGAAGCTTTCTTT. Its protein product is CASSFMPANTEAFF.

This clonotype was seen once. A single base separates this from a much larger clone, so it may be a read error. The CDR3 reads CASSQAKYRDRGSYEQYF. The CDR3 DNA reads as TGCGCCAGCAGCCAAGCCAAATACCGGGACAGGGGCTCTTACGAGCAGTACTTC. J is TRBJ2-7 and V is TRBV4-1, with TRBD1 identical over 10 bases. V lost 1 base and J lost 4; bases outside the gene matches: 13. Germline assignment: CDR1 MGHRA and CDR2 YSYEKL. The CDR3 runs to 18 residues.

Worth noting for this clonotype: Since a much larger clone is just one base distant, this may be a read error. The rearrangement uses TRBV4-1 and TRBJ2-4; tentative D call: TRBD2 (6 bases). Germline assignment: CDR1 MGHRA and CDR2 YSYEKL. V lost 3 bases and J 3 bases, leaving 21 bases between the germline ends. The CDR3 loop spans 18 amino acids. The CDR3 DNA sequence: TGCGCCAGCAGCCAGTCTAGCTGGAGGGCCGCCGACAAAAACATTCAGTACTTC. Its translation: CASSQSSWRAADKNIQYF.

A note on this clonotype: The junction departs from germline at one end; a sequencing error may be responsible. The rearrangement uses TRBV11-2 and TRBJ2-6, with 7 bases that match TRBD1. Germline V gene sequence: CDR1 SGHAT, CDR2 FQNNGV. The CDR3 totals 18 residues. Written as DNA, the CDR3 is TGTGCCAGCAGCTTAGTTCCAAGGGACAGCTCAGGGGCCAACGTCATGACTTTC. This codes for CASSLVPRDSSGANVMTF.

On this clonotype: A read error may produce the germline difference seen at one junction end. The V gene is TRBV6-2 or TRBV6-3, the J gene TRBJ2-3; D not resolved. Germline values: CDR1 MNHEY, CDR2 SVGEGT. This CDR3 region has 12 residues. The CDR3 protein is CASSRPFDRQYF. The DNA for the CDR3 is TGTGCCAGCAGCAGACCCTTTGATAGGCAGTATTTT.